Listed here are 16 T cell receptor beta chains from one sample, sequenced in a study of shared clonotypes between healthy human individuals. The repertoire was sequenced with immunoSEQ multiplex PCR; TCRdb's copy has only in-frame clones and lacks some. Here the sample spans about 1.5 million clones, roughly 97% being singletons. Sequenced: naive CD4+ T cells sorted from blood. Described subset: CD45RA+ positively selected. These receptors came from a man aged 25-40 years in good health.

This rearrangement joins TRBV6-5 to TRBJ1-1; 7 nucleotides match TRBD1. Germline values: CDR1 MNHEY, CDR2 SVGAGI. The CDR3 contains 13 residues. Trimming removed 4 bases from V and 8 bases from J; junction bases left unmatched: 7. The CDR3 DNA follows: TGTGCCAGCAGTTTCCGGGACAGAAGGGAAGCTTTCTTT. The encoded protein is CASSFRDRREAFF.

This chain connects TRBV6-5 to TRBJ2-7; 7 nucleotides agree with TRBD2. Unmatched junction bases numbered 8, after V lost 6 bases and J lost 3 bases. The CDR3 is 14 amino acids. The germline CDR1 and CDR2 sequences are MNHEY and SVGAGI. CDR3 sequence: CASRTGGRGYEQYF. Here the CDR3 DNA reads TGTGCCAGCAGGACGGGCGGGAGAGGCTACGAGCAGTACTTC.

The chain carries TRBV10-3 and TRBJ2-1; perhaps TRBD1 as D (5 bases). Germline loops: CDR1 ENHRY, CDR2 SYGVKD. This CDR3 comprises 14 residues. Trimming cost V 2 bases and J 6 bases, with 11 bases left between them. Here the CDR3 reads CAISEATASNEQFF. The DNA for the CDR3 is TGTGCCATCAGTGAGGCGACAGCGTCCAATGAGCAGTTCTTC.

Notes on this clone: Other DNA sequences in this sample translate to the same CDR3. The chain combines TRBV28 with TRBJ1-3; no reliable D call. The germline V gene has CDR1 MDHEN and CDR2 SYDVKM. V gave up 3 bases and J gave up 3 bases, with 3 bases separating them. The CDR3 has 12 residues. The CDR3 DNA sequence: TGTGCCAGCAGTTTGGTTGGAAACACCATATATTTT. It is translated as CASSLVGNTIYF. The whole variable domain, remainder taken from reference TRBV28 and TRBJ1-3, is DVKVTQSSRYLVKRTGEKVFLECVQDMDHENMFWYRQDPGLGLRLIYFSYDVKMKEKGDIPEGYSVSREKKERFSLILESASTNQTSMYLCASSLVGNTIYFGEGSWLTVV.

This clone came up once. CDR3 DNA sequence: TGCGCCAGCAGCCGGGGGTCCCTCGGCTACGAGCAGTACTTC. Amino acids: CASSRGSLGYEQYF. The rearrangement uses TRBV4-3 and TRBJ2-7; D is perhaps TRBD1 or TRBD2 (5 bases each). The CDR3 loop spans 14 amino acids. Trimming pared 4 bases from V and 3 bases from J, leaving 13 bases between. Germline values: CDR1 LGHNA, CDR2 YSLEER.

The chain recombines TRBV10-3 with TRBJ2-3, with a weak D call TRBD2 (5 bases). Germline CDR1 ENHRY, CDR2 SYGVKD. V was trimmed by 2 bases and J by 1 base, leaving 7 bases between them. The CDR3 loop spans 14 amino acids. CDR3 sequence reads: CAISERERTDTQYF. CDR3 nucleotide sequence: TGTGCCATCAGTGAGAGGGAGCGCACAGATACGCAGTATTTT.

This chain uses TRBV28 with TRBJ2-1, with a weak D call TRBD2 (5 bases). Looked up from germline, CDR1 is MDHEN and CDR2 is SYDVKM. V was clipped by 3 bases and J by 10 bases, with 19 bases between them. This CDR3 has 15 residues. The CDR3 protein is CASSLDRTRTREQFF. The CDR3 DNA reads TGTGCCAGCAGTTTGGACCGAACTCGGACTCGAGAGCAGTTCTTC.

Concerning this clone itself: Other nucleotide sequences from this sample produce the same CDR3. The chain's CDR3 is CAISGLAGGSSYEQYF. Written as DNA, the CDR3 is TGTGCCATCAGCGGACTAGCGGGAGGGAGCTCCTACGAGCAGTACTTC. V gene TRBV10-3 combines with J gene TRBJ2-7; the match to TRBD2 covers 15 bases. The V and J ends lost 6 bases and 0 bases, in that order; junction bases with no gene match: 3. Germline CDR1 and CDR2: ENHRY and SYGVKD. This CDR3 region has 16 residues.

This chain connects TRBV5-5 to TRBJ2-1; 8 nucleotides line up with TRBD2. The trim removed 2 bases at V and 6 bases at J, leaving 7 bases unmatched. This CDR3 has 15 amino acids. The germline V gene encodes CDR1 SGHKS and CDR2 YYEKEE (reference sequence). CDR3 loop: CASSFGTSGSNEQFF. CDR3 coding DNA: TGTGCCAGCAGCTTTGGGACTAGTGGCAGCAATGAGCAGTTCTTC.

The V call is TRBV28, the J call TRBJ2-7; D could derive from TRBD1 or TRBD2 (5 bases each). The CDR3 totals 15 residues. Germline V CDR1 and CDR2: MDHEN, SYDVKM. V lost 2 bases to trimming and J lost 0 bases, with 11 bases between them. Here the CDR3 reads CASSLGDRSSYEQYF. The CDR3 DNA is TGTGCCAGCAGTTTAGGGGACCGCAGCTCCTACGAGCAGTACTTC.

The rearrangement links TRBV6-5 to TRBJ1-1, with D possibly TRBD1 on 5 matching bases. Germline values: CDR1 MNHEY, CDR2 SVGAGI. V was trimmed by 6 bases and J by 0 bases, leaving 8 bases between them. The CDR3 contains 13 residues. The CDR3 DNA reads TGTGCCAGCAGACTCAGGGTGAACACTGAAGCTTTCTTT. This translates into CASRLRVNTEAFF.

Concerning this clone itself: This same CDR3 is encoded by further DNA sequences in the sample. The chain is built from TRBV30 and TRBJ1-5; D possibly corresponds to TRBD1 (6 bases). The V gene lost 0 bases and the J gene lost 5 bases, with 8 bases spanning the gap. The CDR3 loop spans 13 amino acids. Germline V gives CDR1 GTSNPN, CDR2 SVGIG (reference sequence). CDR3 nucleotide sequence: TGTGCCTGGAGTGTACAGGGCGATCAGCCCCAGCATTTT. Its translation is CAWSVQGDQPQHF.

The sample holds one count of this clone. This chain links TRBV29-1 with TRBJ2-7; D remains unclear. Trimming left V 7 bases short and J 0 bases short, with 16 bases between. This CDR3 has 14 residues. CDR1 is SQVTM, CDR2 ANQGSEA, per germline. CDR3 coding DNA: TGCAGCGATTACCCCTACAGTTTCTCCTACGAGCAGTACTTC. Translated, it gives CSDYPYSFSYEQYF.

As concerns this clone: Other DNA sequences in the sample encode the same CDR3. The V and J genes are TRBV7-2 and TRBJ2-5; D unclear. The CDR3 runs to 14 residues. Trimming left V 0 bases short and J 0 bases short, with 5 bases between. Germline V lookup: CDR1 SGHTA, CDR2 FQGNSA. The CDR3 spells CASSLAGNQETQYF. The DNA of the CDR3 is TGTGCCAGCAGCTTAGCTGGGAACCAAGAGACCCAGTACTTC. Full variable domain (remainder filled in from reference TRBV7-2 and TRBJ2-5): GAGVSQSPSNKVTEKGKDVELRCDPISGHTALYWYRQSLGQGLEFLIYFQGNSAPDKSGLPSDRFSAERTGGSVSTLTIQRTQQEDSAVYLCASSLAGNQETQYFGPGTRLLVL.

This clone appeared once. This chain uses TRBV5-4 with TRBJ2-1; 11 bases map to TRBD2. The J segment lost 10 bases and the V segment lost 3 bases, leaving 12 bases of the junction unmatched. Germline V gives CDR1 SGHNT, CDR2 YYREEE (reference sequence). This CDR3 contains 16 residues. The CDR3 DNA follows: TGTGCCAGCAGCTCAGGGACTAGCGGTAAGGTGGGGGAGCAGTTCTTC. Translation: CASSSGTSGKVGEQFF.

The chain combines TRBV19 with TRBJ2-3, with 8 bases identical to TRBD1. CDR1 is LNHDA, CDR2 SQIVND, per germline (reference sequence). The ends lost 6 bases at V and 4 bases at J; junction bases unmatched: 9. The CDR3 extends over 15 amino acids. In nucleotides, the CDR3 is TGTGCCAGTAGCGCGCGGACAGGGCAATCAGATACGCAGTATTTT. Translation gives CASSARTGQSDTQYF.